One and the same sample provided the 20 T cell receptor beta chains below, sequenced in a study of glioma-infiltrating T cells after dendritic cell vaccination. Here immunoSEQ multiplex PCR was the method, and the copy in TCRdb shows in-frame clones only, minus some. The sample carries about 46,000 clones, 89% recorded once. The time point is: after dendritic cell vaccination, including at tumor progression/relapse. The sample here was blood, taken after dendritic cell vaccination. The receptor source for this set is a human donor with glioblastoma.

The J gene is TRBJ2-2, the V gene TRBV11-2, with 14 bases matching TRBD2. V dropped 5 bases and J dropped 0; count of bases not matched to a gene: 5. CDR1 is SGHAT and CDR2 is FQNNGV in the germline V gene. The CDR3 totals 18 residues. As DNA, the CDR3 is TGTGCCAGCAGCCCAGGACTAGCGGGAGGACCGAACACCGGGGAGCTGTTTTTT. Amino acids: CASSPGLAGGPNTGELFF.

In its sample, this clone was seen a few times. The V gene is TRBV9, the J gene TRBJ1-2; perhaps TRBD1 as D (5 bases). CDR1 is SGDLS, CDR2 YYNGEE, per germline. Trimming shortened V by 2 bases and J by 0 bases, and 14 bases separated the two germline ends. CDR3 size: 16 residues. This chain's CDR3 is CASSVETGEANYGYTF. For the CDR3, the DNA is TGTGCCAGCAGCGTTGAAACGGGGGAGGCTAACTATGGCTACACCTTC. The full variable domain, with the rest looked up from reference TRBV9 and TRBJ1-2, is DSGVTQTPKHLITATGQRVTLRCSPRSGDLSVYWYQQSLDQGLQFLIQYYNGEERAKGNILERFSAQQFPDLHSELNLSSLELGDSALYFCASSVETGEANYGYTFGSGTRLTVV.

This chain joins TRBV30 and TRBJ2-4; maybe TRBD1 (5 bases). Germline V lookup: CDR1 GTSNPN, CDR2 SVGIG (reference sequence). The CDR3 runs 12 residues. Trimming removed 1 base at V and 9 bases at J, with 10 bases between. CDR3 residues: CAWSEGLTIQYF. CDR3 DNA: TGTGCCTGGAGTGAGGGGTTGACCATTCAGTACTTC.

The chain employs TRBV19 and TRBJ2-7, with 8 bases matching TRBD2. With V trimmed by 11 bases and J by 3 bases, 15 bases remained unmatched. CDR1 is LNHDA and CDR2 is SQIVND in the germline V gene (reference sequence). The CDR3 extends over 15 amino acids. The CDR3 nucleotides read TGTGCCCCCAGGCAAGGGCGGGAGGCCCACTACGAGCAGTACTTC. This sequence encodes CAPRQGREAHYEQYF.

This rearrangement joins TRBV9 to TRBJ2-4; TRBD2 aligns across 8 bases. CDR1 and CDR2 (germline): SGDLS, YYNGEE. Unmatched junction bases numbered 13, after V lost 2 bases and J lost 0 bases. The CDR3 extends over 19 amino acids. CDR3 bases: TGTGCCAGCAGCGTGGGTCTAGCGGGCGGGACCTTAGCCAAAAACATTCAGTACTTC. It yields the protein CASSVGLAGGTLAKNIQYF.

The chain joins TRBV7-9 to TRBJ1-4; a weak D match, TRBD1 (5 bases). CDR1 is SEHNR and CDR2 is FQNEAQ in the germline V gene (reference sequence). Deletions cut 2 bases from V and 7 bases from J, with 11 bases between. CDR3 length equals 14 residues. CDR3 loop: CASSLQGGGEKLFF. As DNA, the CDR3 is TGTGCCAGCAGCTTACAGGGTGGCGGTGAAAAACTGTTTTTT.

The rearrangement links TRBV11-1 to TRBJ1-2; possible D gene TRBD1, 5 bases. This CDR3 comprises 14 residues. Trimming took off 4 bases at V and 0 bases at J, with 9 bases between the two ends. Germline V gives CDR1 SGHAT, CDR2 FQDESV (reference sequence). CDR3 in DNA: TGTGCCAGCAGCTCCGACAGAGCTAACTATGGCTACACCTTC. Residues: CASSSDRANYGYTF.

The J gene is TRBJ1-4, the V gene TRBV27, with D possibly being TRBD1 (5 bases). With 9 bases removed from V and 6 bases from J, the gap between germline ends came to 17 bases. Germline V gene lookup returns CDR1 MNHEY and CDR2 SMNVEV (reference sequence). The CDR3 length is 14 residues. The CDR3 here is CASAYVGGDEKLFF. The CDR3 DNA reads TGTGCCAGTGCATACGTGGGGGGGGATGAAAAACTGTTTTTT.

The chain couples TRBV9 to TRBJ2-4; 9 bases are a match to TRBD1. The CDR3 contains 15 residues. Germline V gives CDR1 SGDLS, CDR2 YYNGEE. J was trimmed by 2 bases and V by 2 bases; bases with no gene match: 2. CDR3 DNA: TGTGCCAGCAGCGTGACAGGGGGGCCCAAAAACATTCAGTACTTC. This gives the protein CASSVTGGPKNIQYF.

CDR3: CASSPPGQSSSGANVLTF. Written as DNA, the CDR3 is TGCGCCAGCAGCCCTCCAGGACAGTCCTCCTCTGGGGCCAACGTCCTGACTTTC. The chain joins TRBV4-1 to TRBJ2-6; TRBD1 is a possible D gene (6 bases). The V end was cut by 4 bases, the J end by 0 bases, with 16 bases between. The CDR3 covers 18 residues. The V gene's germline CDR1 is MGHRA and CDR2 YSYEKL.

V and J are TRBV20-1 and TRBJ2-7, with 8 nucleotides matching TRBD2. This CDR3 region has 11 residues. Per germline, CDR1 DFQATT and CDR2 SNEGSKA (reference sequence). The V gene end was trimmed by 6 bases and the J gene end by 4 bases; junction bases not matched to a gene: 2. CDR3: CSALAGYEQYF. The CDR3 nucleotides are TGCAGTGCCCTAGCGGGTTACGAGCAGTACTTC.

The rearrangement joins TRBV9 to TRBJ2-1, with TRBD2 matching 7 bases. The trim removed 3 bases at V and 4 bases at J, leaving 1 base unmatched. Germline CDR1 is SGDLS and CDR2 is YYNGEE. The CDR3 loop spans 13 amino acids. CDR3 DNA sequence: TGTGCCAGCAGCGGGGGGGGGTACAATGAGCAGTTCTTC. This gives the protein CASSGGGYNEQFF.

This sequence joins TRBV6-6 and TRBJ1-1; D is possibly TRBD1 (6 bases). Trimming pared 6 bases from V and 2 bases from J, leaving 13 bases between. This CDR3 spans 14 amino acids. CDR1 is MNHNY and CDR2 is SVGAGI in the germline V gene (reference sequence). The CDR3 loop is CASSRGQPNTEAFF. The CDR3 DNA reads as TGTGCCAGCAGCCGCGGACAGCCTAACACTGAAGCTTTCTTT.

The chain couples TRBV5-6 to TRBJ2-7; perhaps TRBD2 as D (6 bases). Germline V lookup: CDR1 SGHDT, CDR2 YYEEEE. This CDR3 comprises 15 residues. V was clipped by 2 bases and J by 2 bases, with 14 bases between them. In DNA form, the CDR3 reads TGTGCCAGCAGCTTCGTTCGGGGGATTGCCTACGAGCAGTACTTC. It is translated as CASSFVRGIAYEQYF.

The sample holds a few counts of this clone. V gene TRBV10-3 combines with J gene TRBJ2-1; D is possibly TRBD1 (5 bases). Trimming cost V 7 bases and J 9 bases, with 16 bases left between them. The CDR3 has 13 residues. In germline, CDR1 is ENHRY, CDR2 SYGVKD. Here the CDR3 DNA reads TGTGCCATCAATCCCGACAGCCCAGGTGAGCAGTTCTTC. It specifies CAINPDSPGEQFF.

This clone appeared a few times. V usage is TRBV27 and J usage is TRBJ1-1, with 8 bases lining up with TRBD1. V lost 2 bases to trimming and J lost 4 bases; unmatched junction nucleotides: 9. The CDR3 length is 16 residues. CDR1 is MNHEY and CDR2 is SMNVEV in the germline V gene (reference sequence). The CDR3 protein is CASSLRTGRGGTEAFF. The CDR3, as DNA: TGTGCCAGCAGTTTACGGACAGGGAGAGGTGGCACTGAAGCTTTCTTT.

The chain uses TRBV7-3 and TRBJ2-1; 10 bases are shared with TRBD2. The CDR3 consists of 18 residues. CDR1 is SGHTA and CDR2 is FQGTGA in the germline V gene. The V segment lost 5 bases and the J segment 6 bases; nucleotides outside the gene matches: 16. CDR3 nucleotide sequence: TGTGCCAGCAGCCTTAGTCCTAGCGGGAGAATCGGGGGCAATGAGCAGTTCTTC. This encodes CASSLSPSGRIGGNEQFF.

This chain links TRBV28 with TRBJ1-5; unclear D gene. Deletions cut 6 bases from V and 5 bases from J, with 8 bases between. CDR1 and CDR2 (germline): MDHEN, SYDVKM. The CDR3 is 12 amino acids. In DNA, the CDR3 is TGTGCCAGCAGCCAAACAGATCAGCCCCAGCATTTT. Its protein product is CASSQTDQPQHF.

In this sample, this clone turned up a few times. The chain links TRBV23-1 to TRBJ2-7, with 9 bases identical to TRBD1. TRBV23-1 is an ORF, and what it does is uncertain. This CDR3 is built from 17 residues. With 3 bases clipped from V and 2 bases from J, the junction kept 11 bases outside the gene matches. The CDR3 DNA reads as TGCGCCAGCAGTCACCCCGGACAGGGGCCGAAGCCCTACGAGCAGTACTTC. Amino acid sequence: CASSHPGQGPKPYEQYF.

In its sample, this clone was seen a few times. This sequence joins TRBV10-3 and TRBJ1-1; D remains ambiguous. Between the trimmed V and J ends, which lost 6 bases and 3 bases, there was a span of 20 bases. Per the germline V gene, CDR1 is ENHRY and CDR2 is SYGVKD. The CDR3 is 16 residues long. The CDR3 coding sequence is TGTGCCATCAGAGACCTGGGAAAAACTAGGGACACTGAAGCTTTCTTT. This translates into CAIRDLGKTRDTEAFF.